A single sample gave rise to the 28 T cell receptor beta chains below, sequenced in a study of blood T cell repertoires in COVID-19. Produced via immunoSEQ multiplex PCR; TCRdb's table is partial and in-frame only. The table records about 350,000 clones, around 91% of them present only once. Sequencing was done on a sample of peripheral blood. The source is a woman younger than 35 who had recovered from COVID-19.

The chain combines TRBV12-5 with TRBJ1-1; D perhaps matches TRBD1 (6 bases). The V gene lost 7 bases and the J gene lost 3 bases, with 15 bases spanning the gap. The CDR3 totals 14 residues. Looked up from germline, CDR1 is LGHNT and CDR2 is FRNRAP. In DNA, the CDR3 is TGTGCTAGTGCCCAACAGGGTATTTACACTGAAGCTTTCTTT. Translation: CASAQQGIYTEAFF.

CDR3 nucleotides: TGTGCCAGCAGCTTAGGCCCCCCCGCCAGGAGCACAGATACGCAGTATTTT. It specifies CASSLGPPARSTDTQYF. This chain connects TRBV7-2 to TRBJ2-3; no clear D gene. Trimming cost V 1 base and J 0 bases, with 14 bases left between them. The CDR3 is made up of 17 amino acids. CDR1 and CDR2 (germline): SGHTA, FQGNSA.

This chain connects TRBV6-1 to TRBJ1-5, with D tentatively TRBD1 (6 bases). V was cut by 2 bases and J by 5 bases, with 13 bases left in between. The germline gives CDR1 MNHNS, CDR2 SASEGT. The CDR3 contains 15 residues. Here the CDR3 reads CASSENAAGDQPQHF. The CDR3 DNA follows: TGTGCCAGCAGTGAAAACGCCGCAGGGGATCAGCCCCAGCATTTT.

This rearrangement joins TRBV29-1 to TRBJ1-1, with 9 positions matching TRBD1. The V gene's germline CDR1 is SQVTM and CDR2 ANQGSEA. This CDR3 has 12 amino acids. The V segment lost 7 bases and the J segment 7 bases; nucleotides outside the gene matches: 7. CDR3 region: CSGRDREFEAFF. CDR3 nucleotide sequence: TGCAGCGGCCGGGACAGGGAATTTGAAGCTTTCTTT. Supplemented by reference TRBV29-1 and TRBJ1-1, the full variable domain reads SAVISQKPSRDICQRGTSLTIQCQVDSQVTMMFWYRQQPGQSLTLIATANQGSEATYESGFVIDKFPISRPNLTFSTLTVSNMSPEDSSIYLCSGRDREFEAFFGQGTRLTVV.

The chain is built from TRBV11-3 and TRBJ1-1; maybe TRBD1 (6 bases). Germline V gene sequence: CDR1 SGHNT, CDR2 YENEEA. CDR3 size: 14 residues. V was clipped by 5 bases and J by 4 bases, with 14 bases between them. The CDR3 coding sequence is TGTGCCAGCAGCCGTAGATCACAGGGCACTGAAGCTTTCTTT. This translates into CASSRRSQGTEAFF.

The chain uses TRBV7-9 and TRBJ2-1, with D perhaps matching TRBD2 (6 bases). The CDR3 runs to 14 residues. Trimming took 5 bases from V and 4 from J, leaving 12 bases between them. Germline CDR1 SEHNR, CDR2 FQNEAQ (reference sequence). In DNA, the CDR3 is TGTGCCAGCAGCACCGTTAGCGGATACAATGAGCAGTTCTTC. It is translated as CASSTVSGYNEQFF.

The chain uses TRBV9 and TRBJ2-3; 8 bases line up with TRBD2. V lost 4 bases to trimming and J lost 3 bases; unmatched junction nucleotides: 10. The CDR3 consists of 16 residues. Germline V gene sequence: CDR1 SGDLS, CDR2 YYNGEE. The CDR3 nucleotides are TGTGCCAGCAGCTTCCCAGCGGGAGAGGATACAGATACGCAGTATTTT. It encodes CASSFPAGEDTDTQYF.

For the CDR3, the DNA is TGCGCCAGCAGCTCTGGAGGGGCGAACACTGAAGCTTTCTTT. Protein: CASSSGGANTEAFF. The genes are TRBV5-1 and TRBJ1-1, with D possibly being TRBD1 (5 bases). The germline V gene has CDR1 SGHRS and CDR2 YFSETQ. The V end was cut by 3 bases, the J end by 1 base, with 10 bases between. The CDR3 is made up of 14 amino acids.

This sequence joins TRBV20-1 and TRBJ1-5; D call uncertain. CDR3 size: 11 residues. Germline CDR1 and CDR2: DFQATT and SNEGSKA (reference sequence). V was shortened by 6 bases and J by 11 bases, with 14 bases between the two germline ends. The CDR3 DNA is TGCAGTGCCAAAACACGTGGAGCCCAGCATTTT. Translation gives CSAKTRGAQHF.

The chain joins TRBV3-1 (or the pseudogene TRBV3-2) to TRBJ2-1; 9 bases line up with TRBD1. V was pared by 3 bases and J by 2 bases, with 5 bases of the junction left unmatched. The CDR3 runs to 16 residues. The germline CDR1 and CDR2 sequences are LGHDT and YNNKEL (reference sequence). The CDR3: CASSHVTGGTYNEQFF. CDR3 nucleotide sequence: TGTGCCAGCAGCCATGTGACAGGGGGTACCTACAATGAGCAGTTCTTC.

The chain links TRBV27 to TRBJ1-5; D perhaps matches TRBD1 (6 bases). The length of the CDR3 is 14 residues. Germline V gene data show CDR1 as MNHEY and CDR2 as SMNVEV (reference sequence). V gave up 5 bases and J gave up 5 bases, with 13 bases separating them. CDR3 in amino acids: CASSSGQRHQPQHF. Written as DNA, the CDR3 is TGTGCCAGCAGTAGCGGACAGAGACATCAGCCCCAGCATTTT.

V usage is TRBV11-3 and J usage is TRBJ1-2, with 7 bases fitting TRBD1. Germline V gene sequence: CDR1 SGHNT, CDR2 YENEEA. With V trimmed by 9 bases and J by 2 bases, 6 bases remained unmatched. The CDR3 runs to 13 residues. The CDR3 is CASRGQSNYGYTF. CDR3 nucleotide sequence: TGTGCCAGTCGGGGACAGTCGAACTATGGCTACACCTTC.

As for this clone: One end of the junction varies from germline; a read error may be responsible. CDR3 residues: CYGLLGNTEAFF. The CDR3 region has the DNA TGCTATGGGCTTCTCGGGAACACTGAAGCTTTCTTT. The chain uses TRBV30 and TRBJ1-1, with D unclear. CDR1 and CDR2 (germline): GTSNPN, SVGIG (reference sequence). CDR3 length: 12 residues.

The J gene is TRBJ2-5, the V gene TRBV9; 12 positions agree with TRBD2. With 3 bases clipped from V and 5 bases from J, the junction kept 5 bases outside the gene matches. CDR1 and CDR2 (germline): SGDLS, YYNGEE. This CDR3 comprises 15 residues. The CDR3 DNA sequence: TGTGCCAGCAGCGGACTAGCGGGAGTTTCGGAGACCCAGTACTTC. It yields the protein CASSGLAGVSETQYF.

The chain recombines TRBV18 with TRBJ1-1, with D uncertain. The CDR3 covers 13 residues. Germline CDR1 is KGHSH and CDR2 is LQKENI. V dropped 6 bases and J dropped 2 bases, with 10 bases sitting between them. CDR3 nucleotide sequence: TGTGCCAGCTCCCAAGTAGAAAACACTGAAGCTTTCTTT. Encoded protein: CASSQVENTEAFF.

The J gene is TRBJ1-1, the V gene TRBV7-8; possible D gene TRBD1, 6 bases. CDR3 size: 15 residues. V lost 5 bases and J 1 base, leaving 14 bases between the germline ends. Germline-derived CDR1 and CDR2 are SGHVS and FQNEAQ. CDR3 sequence (DNA): TGTGCCAGCAGCCGCTACGGGGGGGCGAACACTGAAGCTTTCTTT. It is translated as CASSRYGGANTEAFF. The variable domain in full, completed from reference TRBV7-8 and TRBJ1-1, reads GAGVSQSPRYKVAKRGQDVALRCDPISGHVSLFWYQQALGQGPEFLTYFQNEAQLDKSGLPSDRFFAERPEGSVSTLKIQRTQQEDSAVYLCASSRYGGANTEAFFGQGTRLTVV.

V gene TRBV27 combines with J gene TRBJ1-4; D gene ambiguous. The germline gives CDR1 MNHEY, CDR2 SMNVEV (reference sequence). V was pared by 4 bases and J by 6 bases, with 18 bases between. CDR3 length equals 16 residues. The CDR3 DNA is TGTGCCAGCAGTTCTCTCGGCGGGAGTTCGGATGAAAAACTGTTTTTT. It encodes CASSSLGGSSDEKLFF.

The chain is built from TRBV11-3 and TRBJ1-2, with 11 bases that match TRBD1. Germline V gene sequence: CDR1 SGHNT, CDR2 YENEEA. V was pared by 4 bases and J by 3 bases, with 1 base of the junction left unmatched. This CDR3 has 14 amino acids. This chain's CDR3 is CASSSDRGHYGYTF. Written as DNA, the CDR3 is TGTGCCAGCAGCTCGGACAGGGGGCACTATGGCTACACCTTC.

The chain couples TRBV11-2 to TRBJ2-5; TRBD2 aligns across 15 bases. Per germline, CDR1 SGHAT and CDR2 FQNNGV. Germline trimming cut 1 base from V and 5 bases from J; bases unmatched to any gene: 8. CDR3 length equals 18 residues. CDR3: CASSLAVGLAGGGETQYF. As DNA, the CDR3 is TGTGCCAGCAGCTTAGCGGTTGGACTAGCGGGAGGGGGTGAGACCCAGTACTTC. Full variable domain (remainder filled in from reference TRBV11-2 and TRBJ2-5): EAGVAQSPRYKIIEKRQSVAFWCNPISGHATLYWYQQILGQGPKLLIQFQNNGVVDDSQLPKDRFSAERLKGVDSTLKIQPAKLEDSAVYLCASSLAVGLAGGGETQYFGPGTRLLVL.

This rearrangement joins TRBV3-1 (or the pseudogene TRBV3-2) to TRBJ2-3; the match to TRBD2 covers 12 bases. Germline assignment: CDR1 LGHDT and CDR2 YNNKEL (reference sequence). The CDR3 has 16 amino acids. V lost 7 bases, J lost 2 bases, and 7 bases stayed unmatched. The CDR3 loop is CASNVLAGGTTDTQYF. The CDR3 DNA is TGTGCCAGCAACGTACTAGCGGGAGGAACCACAGATACGCAGTATTTT.

This chain uses TRBV3-1 (or the pseudogene TRBV3-2) with TRBJ1-3; D uncertain. The CDR3 is made up of 15 amino acids. Germline values: CDR1 LGHDT, CDR2 YNNKEL (reference sequence). Trimming took off 4 bases at V and 2 bases at J, with 12 bases between the two ends. The CDR3 protein is CASSLTTGAGNTIYF. CDR3 DNA sequence: TGTGCCAGCAGCCTAACTACGGGAGCTGGAAACACCATATATTTT.

The chain carries TRBV6-5 and TRBJ2-4; maybe TRBD2 (5 bases). The CDR3 runs 15 residues. Germline CDR1 MNHEY, CDR2 SVGAGI. V lost 7 bases, J lost 6 bases, and 19 bases lay in between. CDR3 amino acids: CASTVTLSGSNIQYF. CDR3 nucleotides: TGTGCCAGCACCGTTACCCTGTCGGGATCAAACATTCAGTACTTC.

The rearrangement links TRBV11-3 to TRBJ2-1; 7 nucleotides match TRBD1. CDR3 length: 14 residues. Trimming cost V 5 bases and J 9 bases; bases outside gene matches: 10. Germline values: CDR1 SGHNT, CDR2 YENEEA. This CDR3 reads CASSLGTVTGEQFF. In nucleotides, the CDR3 is TGTGCCAGCAGCCTAGGGACAGTGACGGGTGAGCAGTTCTTC.

CDR3 protein: CASSSPPGQGGHEQYV. CDR3 nucleotide sequence: TGTGCCAGCAGTTCCCCCCCGGGACAGGGTGGCCACGAGCAGTACGTC. This chain connects TRBV6-2 or TRBV6-3 to TRBJ2-7, with 9 positions matching TRBD1. Germline assignment: CDR1 MNHEY and CDR2 SVGEGT. The V and J ends lost 4 bases and 5 bases, in that order; junction bases with no gene match: 12. This CDR3 has 16 residues.

V gene TRBV14 combines with J gene TRBJ2-3; D remains unclear. V was trimmed by 5 bases and J by 11 bases, leaving 14 bases between them. The CDR3 contains 12 residues. Germline CDR1 and CDR2: SGHDN and FVKESK. The CDR3 reads CASSYSPGGQYF. As DNA, the CDR3 is TGTGCCAGCAGCTACTCCCCCGGTGGGCAGTATTTT.

The V and J genes are TRBV6-2 or TRBV6-3 and TRBJ1-1; the D is unclear. In germline, CDR1 is MNHEY, CDR2 SVGEGT. The V and J ends lost 6 bases and 3 bases respectively, with 17 bases between them. The CDR3 has 15 residues. For the CDR3, the DNA is TGTGCCAGCAGCCGCGCCACTCCCCGGTACACTGAAGCTTTCTTT. Its translation is CASSRATPRYTEAFF.

The table lists this clone with a count of one. This sequence joins TRBV14 and TRBJ1-6; 8 positions agree with TRBD1. The CDR3 is made up of 15 amino acids. Unmatched junction bases numbered 9, after V lost 4 bases and J lost 10 bases. CDR1 SGHDN and CDR2 FVKESK come from the germline V gene. Here the CDR3 reads CASSLGQGLTSPLHF. Written as DNA, the CDR3 is TGTGCCAGCAGCCTAGGACAGGGATTGACGTCACCCCTCCACTTT.

V usage is TRBV18 and J usage is TRBJ2-1, with 7 bases lining up with TRBD1. V trimming: 0 bases; J trimming: 3 bases; junction bases outside the gene matches: 5. Germline CDR1 reads KGHSH; CDR2 reads LQKENI. This CDR3 spans 16 amino acids. The CDR3 DNA reads as TGTGCCAGCTCACCACCGGGAAGGGGGCTCTACAATGAGCAGTTCTTC. It encodes CASSPPGRGLYNEQFF.